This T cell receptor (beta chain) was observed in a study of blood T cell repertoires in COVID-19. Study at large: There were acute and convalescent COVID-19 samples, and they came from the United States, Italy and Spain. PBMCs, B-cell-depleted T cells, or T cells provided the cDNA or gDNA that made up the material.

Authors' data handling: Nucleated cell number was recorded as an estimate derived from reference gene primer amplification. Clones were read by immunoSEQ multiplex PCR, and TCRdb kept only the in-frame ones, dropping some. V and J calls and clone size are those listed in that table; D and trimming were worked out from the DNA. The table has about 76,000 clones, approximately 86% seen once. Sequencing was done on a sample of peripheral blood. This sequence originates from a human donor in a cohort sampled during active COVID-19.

The chain's CDR3 is CAISVTGYNEQFF. The DNA for the CDR3 is TGTGCCATCAGTGTCACGGGGTACAATGAGCAGTTCTTC. This chain joins TRBV10-3 and TRBJ2-1, with D maybe TRBD2 (5 bases). Trimming took 4 bases from V and 4 from J, leaving 8 bases between them. CDR3 length: 13 residues. CDR1 is ENHRY, CDR2 SYGVKD, per germline.